This T cell receptor beta chain was found in a study of CDR3 diversity in severe acne. Using its own MiXCR run on the PCR reads, TCRdb lists one record per CDR3 protein. The sample carries approximately 90,000 distinct CDR3 sequences, about 49% recorded once. Germline V gene sequence: CDR1 MNHNS, CDR2 SASEGT. This CDR3 spans 14 amino acids. Trimming took 1 base from V and 7 from J, leaving 11 bases between them. This clonotype was recorded at least ten times. The V call is TRBV6-1, the J call TRBJ1-5, with D maybe TRBD1 (6 bases). The sequencing sample was made of blood. The TCR sequence derives from a male donor with severe acne vulgaris. CDR3 sequence (DNA): TGTGCCAGCAGTGAAGACAGGGCTACACAGCCCCAGCATTTT. Its translation is CASSEDRATQPQHF.